This entry describes one T cell receptor beta chain. Its antigen remains unknown. Carried by the TCR beta cDNA libraries were unique molecular identifiers. TCRdb recomputed calls from the PCR reads with MiXCR, one row per CDR3 protein. The profile shows roughly 650,000 distinct CDR3 sequences, over 45% of them singletons. This sample stems from a study of post-analysis software for immune sequencing data. About the research overall: Relapsing-remitting, secondary progressive and progressive-relapsing forms made up the multiple sclerosis disease courses. Findings and limits, study-wide: Patients had higher frequencies than controls of five or six TRBV segments, including TRBV5-6, TRBV5-1 and TRBV20-1. Normalized Chao1 diversity in multiple sclerosis patients fell significantly below that of controls.

CDR1 and CDR2 (germline): MNHEY, SVGEGT. This CDR3 has 13 residues. V was trimmed by 7 bases and J by 9 bases, leaving 16 bases between them. Sequencing was carried out using blood. This TCR was recovered from a girl aged 2-9 years with multiple sclerosis. The chain joins TRBV6-2 or TRBV6-3 to TRBJ2-1; D is possibly TRBD2 (6 bases). CDR3 DNA sequence: TGTGCCAGCACCTGGCTAGCGAGCGGTGAGCAGTTCTTC. As protein: CASTWLASGEQFF.